This TCR beta chain was recovered during a study of blood T cells in healthy people across ages. Unmatched junction bases numbered 5, after V lost 4 bases and J lost 0 bases. The CDR3 has 15 residues. From germline, CDR1 is DFQATT and CDR2 SNEGSKA (reference sequence). Study-level findings and limits: Diversity estimates from one million T cells were considered underestimates. Per million T cells, TCR beta diversity dropped roughly linearly as age increased. Naive T cell percentage and TCR beta diversity correlated strongly.

Concerning this clonotype itself: The antigen remains unidentified.

A second roughly 6 to 11 cycle PCR used barcoded and J-beta primers. At least 3 million CDR3-containing paired-end reads were obtained per sample. One entry per CDR3 protein, called by TCRdb with MiXCR from the 5' RACE reads. This sample has over a million distinct CDR3 sequences; almost 60% occur once, and the top ten carry 6.7%. What was sequenced was blood. The clonotype originates from a man between 18 and 35 years old in good health. V gene TRBV20-1 combines with J gene TRBJ2-5, with TRBD2 identical over 10 bases. CDR3 sequence reads: CSATGTSENQETQYF. CDR3 in DNA: TGCAGTGCTACCGGGACTAGCGAGAACCAAGAGACCCAGTACTTC.